Below, one TCR beta chain is given with its context. The sequenced target, TCR beta, came from blood CD8+ and CD4+ T cells. TEMRA cells were enriched by FACS, and CD4+ and CD8+ T cells were negatively isolated. This sample was taken from a study of CD8 T cells in Susac syndrome. RNA, at roughly 0.5 to 1 ug, was reverse transcribed with random hexamers. A single record per CDR3 protein comes from TCRdb applying MiXCR to the immunoSEQ multiplex PCR reads. Of some 180,000 distinct CDR3 sequences listed, approximately 93% are singletons. Deletions cut 6 bases from V and 7 bases from J, with 19 bases between. The CDR3 covers 15 residues. CDR1 is SGHTA and CDR2 is FQGNSA in the germline V gene.

The chain recombines TRBV7-2 with TRBJ1-5, with no clear D. This TCR derives from a human donor in good health. The sample was CD4+ T cells from PBMCs. The CDR3 sequence is CASSSMGKTGQPQHF. CDR3 sequence (DNA): TGTGCCAGCAGTTCCATGGGGAAAACGGGACAGCCCCAGCATTTT.